Given below is one T cell receptor beta chain in context. Antigen: not known. This specimen comes from a study of blood T cells in healthy people across ages. CDR3 length: 14 residues. V was trimmed by 2 bases and J by 6 bases, leaving 14 bases between them. Germline V gene lookup returns CDR1 DFQATT and CDR2 SNEGSKA (reference sequence). General study points: While age rose, TCR beta diversity per million T cells dropped in a roughly linear way.

The authors ran a second PCR of about 7 to 11 cycles using a sample-barcoded 5' primer and a J-beta primer mix. TCRdb independently ran MiXCR on the 5' RACE reads; one entry per CDR3 protein. This table has 730,000 or so distinct CDR3 sequences, approximately 39% appearing once. Material: blood. This sequence joins TRBV20-1 and TRBJ2-1; D perhaps matches TRBD2 (6 bases). The clonotype was recovered from a woman between 55 and 75 years old in good health. The CDR3 loop reads CSARSTPGVNEQFF. CDR3 in DNA: TGCAGTGCTAGATCCACGCCGGGGGTCAATGAGCAGTTCTTC.